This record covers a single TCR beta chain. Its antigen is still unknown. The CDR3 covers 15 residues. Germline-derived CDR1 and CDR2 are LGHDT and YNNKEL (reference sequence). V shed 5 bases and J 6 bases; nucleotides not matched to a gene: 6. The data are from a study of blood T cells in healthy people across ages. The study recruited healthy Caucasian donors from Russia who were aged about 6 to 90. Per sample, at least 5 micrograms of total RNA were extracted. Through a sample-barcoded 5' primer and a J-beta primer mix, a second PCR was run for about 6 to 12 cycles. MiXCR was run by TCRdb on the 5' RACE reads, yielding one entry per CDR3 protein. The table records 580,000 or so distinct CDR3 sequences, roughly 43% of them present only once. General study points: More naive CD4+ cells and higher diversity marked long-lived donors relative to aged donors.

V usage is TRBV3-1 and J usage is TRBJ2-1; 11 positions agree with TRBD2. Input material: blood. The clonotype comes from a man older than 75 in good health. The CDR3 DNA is TGTGCCAGCAGCGCACTAGCGGGGGCCCGCAATGAGCAGTTCTTC. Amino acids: CASSALAGARNEQFF.